Presented here are 9 T cell receptor beta chains from one specimen sequenced in a study of CD8 T cells in Susac syndrome. Random hexamers were used to reverse transcribe the RNA input (roughly 0.5 to 1 ug). TCRdb reanalysed the immunoSEQ multiplex PCR reads using MiXCR and keeps one entry per CDR3 protein. The sample shows 150,000 to 200,000 distinct CDR3 sequences, under 95% of them seen only once. Specimen: CD4+ T cells from PBMCs. The receptors were gathered from a human donor in good health.

This clonotype was seen just once. The rearrangement uses TRBV2 and TRBJ1-2; D not certain. V lost 6 bases, J lost 2 bases, and 7 bases lay in between. CDR1 SNHLY and CDR2 FYNNEI come from the germline V gene. CDR3 length: 12 amino acids. CDR3 coding DNA: TGTGCCAGCAGGGGAGTGAACTATGGCTACACCTTC. It encodes CASRGVNYGYTF. Together with reference TRBV2 and TRBJ1-2, the CDR3 gives the full variable domain: EPEVTQTPSHQVTQMGQEVILRCVPISNHLYFYWYRQILGQKVEFLVSFYNNEISEKSEIFDDQFSVERPDGSNFTLKIRSTKLEDSAMYFCASRGVNYGYTFGSGTRLTVV.

The rearrangement joins TRBV20-1 to TRBJ2-3, with 8 bases aligning to TRBD2. Germline CDR1 reads DFQATT; CDR2 reads SNEGSKA (reference sequence). The CDR3 is made up of 15 amino acids. CDR3 sequence: CSAHYGGVSTDTQYF. The CDR3 DNA sequence: TGCAGCGCCCACTACGGGGGGGTGAGCACAGATACGCAGTATTTT.

This chain joins TRBV3-1 and TRBJ1-5; D is undetermined. Germline V lookup: CDR1 LGHDT, CDR2 YNNKEL (reference sequence). The CDR3 spans 14 residues. Trimming cost V 5 bases and J 1 base, with 9 bases left between them. As DNA, the CDR3 is TGTGCCAGCAGCACGGGCATAAGCAATCAGCCCCAGCATTTT. Translated, it gives CASSTGISNQPQHF.

This clonotype was found once. The rearrangement uses TRBV7-3 and TRBJ2-2, with D hard to call. The CDR3 is 15 residues long. V gave up 5 bases and J gave up 6 bases, with 16 bases separating them. The V gene's germline CDR1 is SGHTA and CDR2 FQGTGA. CDR3 sequence: CASSPNRVEAGELFF. The DNA for the CDR3 is TGTGCCAGCAGCCCCAATAGGGTAGAGGCCGGGGAGCTGTTTTTT.

The V and J genes are TRBV29-1 and TRBJ1-2; tentative D call: TRBD1 (6 bases). CDR3 length: 12 amino acids. V was clipped by 6 bases and J by 5 bases, with 13 bases between them. CDR1 and CDR2 (germline): SQVTM, ANQGSEA. CDR3 sequence (DNA): TGCAGCGTCCAAGGACAGCCGTATGGCTACACCTTC. It encodes CSVQGQPYGYTF.

The CDR3 region has the DNA TGTGCCAGCAGTCATGACAGCTCCTACGAGCAGTACTTC. Translating it yields CASSHDSSYEQYF. The V call is TRBV12-3 or TRBV12-4, the J call TRBJ2-7; maybe TRBD1 (5 bases). CDR3 size: 13 residues. With 5 bases removed from V and 0 bases from J, the gap between germline ends came to 8 bases.

The genes are TRBV20-1 and TRBJ2-5; TRBD1 is a possible D gene (6 bases). CDR1 and CDR2 from the germline V gene are DFQATT and SNEGSKA (reference sequence). The CDR3 consists of 13 residues. Trimming shortened V by 4 bases and J by 1 base, and 10 bases separated the two germline ends. CDR3 sequence (DNA): TGCAGTGCTACCCAGACAGGCCAAGAGACCCAGTACTTC. As protein: CSATQTGQETQYF.

The chain is built from TRBV7-2 and TRBJ2-3; TRBD1 agrees at 11 bases. The CDR3 runs 15 residues. Trimming at V came to 5 bases and at J to 8 bases, leaving 9 bases not matched to a gene. Germline CDR1 reads SGHTA; CDR2 reads FQGNSA. CDR3 residues: CASSRDRGSPGTQYF. The CDR3 DNA sequence: TGTGCCAGCAGCCGGGACAGGGGGTCCCCTGGTACGCAGTATTTT.

The chain employs TRBV5-1 and TRBJ2-3; D perhaps matches TRBD1 (6 bases). V gave up 0 bases and J gave up 0 bases, with 11 bases separating them. The CDR3 covers 16 residues. The germline CDR1 and CDR2 sequences are SGHRS and YFSETQ. This chain's CDR3 is CASSLDGRGSTDTQYF. CDR3 coding DNA: TGCGCCAGCAGCTTGGATGGCAGGGGAAGCACAGATACGCAGTATTTT.